One sample yielded the 4 T cell receptor beta chains listed below, sequenced in a study of cytomegalovirus exposure and HLA in healthy donors. Amplification used 60 Vbeta primers and 13 Jbeta primers. Produced via immunoSEQ multiplex PCR; TCRdb's table is partial and in-frame only. Of about 230,000 clones listed, about 85% are singletons. Source material: PBMCs. Receptors originate from a girl aged 2 to 10 in good health and CMV-seronegative.

The chain is built from TRBV9 and TRBJ2-7, with 15 bases lining up with TRBD2. Germline V gene sequence: CDR1 SGDLS, CDR2 YYNGEE. Trimming removed 3 bases from V and 6 bases from J; junction bases left unmatched: 4. The CDR3 totals 15 residues. The CDR3 DNA sequence: TGTGCCAGCAGCGCCCGGACTAGCGGGAGGGCCGAGCAGTACTTC. Translated, it gives CASSARTSGRAEQYF.

The chain couples TRBV5-1 to TRBJ2-7; 14 bases are a match to TRBD2. V lost 3 bases, J lost 1 base, and 3 bases stayed unmatched. This CDR3 comprises 16 residues. CDR1 SGHRS and CDR2 YFSETQ come from the germline V gene. The CDR3 DNA sequence: TGCGCCAGCAGCTGGGGGACTAGCGGGAGTTCCTACGAGCAGTACTTC. Its translation is CASSWGTSGSSYEQYF.

V is TRBV13 and J is TRBJ2-7; the D is unclear. V lost 1 base and J 3 bases, leaving 4 bases between the germline ends. The CDR3 contains 12 residues. Germline V gene data show CDR1 as PRHDT and CDR2 as FYEKMQ (reference sequence). The CDR3 reads CASSLDSYEQYF. The CDR3 DNA is TGTGCCAGCAGCTTAGACAGCTACGAGCAGTACTTC.

The chain employs TRBV14 and TRBJ2-1, with 7 nucleotides matching TRBD2. There are 17 residues in the CDR3. V lost 1 base and J lost 7; bases outside the gene matches: 13. CDR1 and CDR2 from the germline V gene are SGHDN and FVKESK. The CDR3: CASSQVTAREVHNEQFF. CDR3 in DNA: TGTGCCAGCAGCCAAGTAACGGCCCGGGAGGTTCATAATGAGCAGTTCTTC.